This section outlines one T cell receptor (beta chain) sequence together with its context. TCRdb's copy holds only in-frame clones and misses some; the assay was immunoSEQ multiplex PCR. This table has tens of thousands of clones, about 86% appearing once. This sample is drawn from a study of OX40 agonist ivuxolimab in advanced cancers. This TCR came from an adult with an advanced solid tumor such as melanoma, head and neck, liver or kidney cancer. The sequencing used CD4+ or CD8+ T cells sorted from blood, collected in a trial of the OX40 agonist ivuxolimab.

CDR3: CASSFSADRRDEQYF. The DNA for the CDR3 is TGTGCCAGCAGCTTTAGTGCTGACCGGAGGGACGAGCAGTACTTC. V is TRBV7-2 and J is TRBJ2-7; D might be TRBD2 (6 bases). CDR1 and CDR2 (germline): SGHTA, FQGNSA. This CDR3 is 15 amino acids long. Trimming shortened V by 3 bases and J by 5 bases, and 17 bases separated the two germline ends.